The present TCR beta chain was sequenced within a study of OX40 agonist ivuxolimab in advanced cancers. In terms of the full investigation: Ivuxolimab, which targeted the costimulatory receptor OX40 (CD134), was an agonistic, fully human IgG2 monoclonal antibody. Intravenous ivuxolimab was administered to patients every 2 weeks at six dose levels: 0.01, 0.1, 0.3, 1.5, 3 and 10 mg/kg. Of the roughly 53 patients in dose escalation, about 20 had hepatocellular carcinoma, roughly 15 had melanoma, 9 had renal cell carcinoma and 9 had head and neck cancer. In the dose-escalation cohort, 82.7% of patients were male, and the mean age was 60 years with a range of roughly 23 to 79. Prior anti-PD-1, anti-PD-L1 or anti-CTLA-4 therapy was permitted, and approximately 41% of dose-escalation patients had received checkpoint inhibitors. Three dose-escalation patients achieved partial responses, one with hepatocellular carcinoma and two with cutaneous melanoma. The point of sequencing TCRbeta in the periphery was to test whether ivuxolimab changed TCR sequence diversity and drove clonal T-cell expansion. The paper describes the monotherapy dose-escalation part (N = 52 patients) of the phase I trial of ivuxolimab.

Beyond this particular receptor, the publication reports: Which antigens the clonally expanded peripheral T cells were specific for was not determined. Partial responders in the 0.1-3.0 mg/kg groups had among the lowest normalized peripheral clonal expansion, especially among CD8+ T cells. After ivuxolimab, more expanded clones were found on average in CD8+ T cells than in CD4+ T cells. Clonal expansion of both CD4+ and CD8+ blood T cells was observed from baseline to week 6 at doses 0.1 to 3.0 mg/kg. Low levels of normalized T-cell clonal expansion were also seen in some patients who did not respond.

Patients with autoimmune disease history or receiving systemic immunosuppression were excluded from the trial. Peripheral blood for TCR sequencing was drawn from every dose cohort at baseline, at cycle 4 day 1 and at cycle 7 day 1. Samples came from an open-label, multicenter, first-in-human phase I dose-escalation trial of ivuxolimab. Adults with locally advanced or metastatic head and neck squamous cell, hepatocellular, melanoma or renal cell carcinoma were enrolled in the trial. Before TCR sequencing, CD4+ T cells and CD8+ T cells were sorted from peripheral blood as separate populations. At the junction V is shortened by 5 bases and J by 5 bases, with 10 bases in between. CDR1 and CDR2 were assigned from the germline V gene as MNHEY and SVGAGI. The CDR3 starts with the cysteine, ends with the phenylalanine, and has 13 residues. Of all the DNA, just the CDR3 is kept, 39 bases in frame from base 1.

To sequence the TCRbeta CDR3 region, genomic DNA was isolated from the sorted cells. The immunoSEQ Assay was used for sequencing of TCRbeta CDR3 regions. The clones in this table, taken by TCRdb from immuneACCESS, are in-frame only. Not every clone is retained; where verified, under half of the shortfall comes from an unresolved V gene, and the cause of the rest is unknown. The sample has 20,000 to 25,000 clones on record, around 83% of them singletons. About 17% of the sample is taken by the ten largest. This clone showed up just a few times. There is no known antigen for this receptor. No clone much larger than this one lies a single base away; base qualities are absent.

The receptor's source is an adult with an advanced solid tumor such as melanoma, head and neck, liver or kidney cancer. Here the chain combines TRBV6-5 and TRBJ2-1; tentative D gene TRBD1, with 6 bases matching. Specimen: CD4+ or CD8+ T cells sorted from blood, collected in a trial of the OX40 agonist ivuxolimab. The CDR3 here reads CASSRDTHNEQFF. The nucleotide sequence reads TGTGCCAGCAGTCGGGACACCCACAATGAGCAGTTCTTC.